This T cell receptor (beta chain) was sequenced in a study of T cells in Graves' hyperthyroidism and ophthalmopathy. The study, taken as a whole, reports: Ophthalmopathy got predicted by the model a median approximately 6.4 months before its onset.

Germline V CDR1 and CDR2: SGHTA, FQGNSA. The CDR3 loop spans 12 amino acids. V lost 5 bases and J lost 10; bases outside the gene matches: 7. This clonotype appeared a few times. The antigen is not known. Regions amplified from RNA transcripts were the TCR beta CDR3 regions. HTBI primers were the set used in a first-round RT-PCR of the TCR CDR3. Each CDR3 protein gets one entry after TCRdb re-called the multiplex PCR reads with MiXCR. The table lists a few hundred thousand distinct CDR3 sequences, roughly 14% of them singletons. The TCR originated in a woman in her 30s with Graves' hyperthyroidism. This rearrangement joins TRBV7-2 to TRBJ1-1; 7 bases fit TRBD1. Sequenced: blood. The CDR3 here is CASSPGGAGAFF. The CDR3 bases are TGTGCCAGCAGCCCAGGGGGGGCAGGAGCTTTCTTT.